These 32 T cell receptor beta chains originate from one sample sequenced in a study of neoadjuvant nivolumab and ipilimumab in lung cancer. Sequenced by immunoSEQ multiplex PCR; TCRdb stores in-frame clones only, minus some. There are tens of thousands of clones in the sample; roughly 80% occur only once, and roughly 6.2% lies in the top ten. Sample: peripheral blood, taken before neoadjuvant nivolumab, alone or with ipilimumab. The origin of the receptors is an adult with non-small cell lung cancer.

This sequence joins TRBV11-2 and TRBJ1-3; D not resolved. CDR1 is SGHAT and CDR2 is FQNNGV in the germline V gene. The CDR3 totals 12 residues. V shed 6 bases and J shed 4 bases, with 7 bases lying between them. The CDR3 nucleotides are TGTGCCAGCAGAGGGCCCGGAAACACCATATATTTT. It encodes CASRGPGNTIYF.

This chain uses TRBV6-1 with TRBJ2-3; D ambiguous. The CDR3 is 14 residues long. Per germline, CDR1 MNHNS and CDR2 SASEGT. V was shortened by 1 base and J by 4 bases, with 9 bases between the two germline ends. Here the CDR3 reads CASSEGTAADTQYF. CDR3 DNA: TGTGCCAGCAGTGAAGGTACAGCCGCAGATACGCAGTATTTT.

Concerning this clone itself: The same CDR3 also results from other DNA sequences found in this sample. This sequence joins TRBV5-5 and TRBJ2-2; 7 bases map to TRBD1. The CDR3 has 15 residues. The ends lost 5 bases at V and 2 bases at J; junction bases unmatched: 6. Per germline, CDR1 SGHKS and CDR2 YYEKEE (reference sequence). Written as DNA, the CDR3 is TGTGCCAGCAGACCACAGGGGCTTAACACCGGGGAGCTGTTTTTT. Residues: CASRPQGLNTGELFF.

The CDR3 sequence: CASSLSGATDTQYF. In nucleotides, the CDR3 is TGTGCCAGCAGCTTATCAGGGGCGACAGATACGCAGTATTTT. This chain links TRBV7-2 with TRBJ2-3, with a tentative D call TRBD1 (6 bases). The CDR3 has 14 amino acids. Trimming removed 2 bases from V and 3 bases from J, with 9 bases in between. The V gene's germline CDR1 is SGHTA and CDR2 FQGNSA.

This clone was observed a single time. This CDR3 reads CASSIGQPQHF. The DNA of the CDR3 is TGTGCCAGTAGTATTGGTCAGCCCCAGCATTTT. The chain is built from TRBV19 and TRBJ1-5; D gene unclear. Trimming took 3 bases from V and 6 from J, leaving 3 bases between them. Germline values: CDR1 LNHDA, CDR2 SQIVND (reference sequence). This CDR3 comprises 11 residues.

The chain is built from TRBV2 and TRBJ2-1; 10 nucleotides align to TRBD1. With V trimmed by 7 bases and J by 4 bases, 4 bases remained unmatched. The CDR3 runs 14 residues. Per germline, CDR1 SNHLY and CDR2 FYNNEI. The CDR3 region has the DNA TGTGCCAGCATTGGACAGGGGGGTTACAATGAGCAGTTCTTC. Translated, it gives CASIGQGGYNEQFF.

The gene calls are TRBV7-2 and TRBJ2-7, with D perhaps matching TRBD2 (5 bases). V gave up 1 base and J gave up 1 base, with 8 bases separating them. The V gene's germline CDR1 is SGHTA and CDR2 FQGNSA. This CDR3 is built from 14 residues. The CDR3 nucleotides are TGTGCCAGCAGCTTAGTAGACTATTCCTACGAGCAGTACTTC. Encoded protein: CASSLVDYSYEQYF. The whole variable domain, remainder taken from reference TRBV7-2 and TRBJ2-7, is GAGVSQSPSNKVTEKGKDVELRCDPISGHTALYWYRQSLGQGLEFLIYFQGNSAPDKSGLPSDRFSAERTGGSVSTLTIQRTQQEDSAVYLCASSLVDYSYEQYFGPGTRLTVT.

CDR3 in amino acids: CASSSSTGLRYNEQFF. The CDR3 DNA reads TGTGCCAGCAGCTCTTCGACAGGGCTGAGATACAATGAGCAGTTCTTC. The chain employs TRBV7-3 and TRBJ2-1, with 7 bases matching TRBD1. The germline V gene encodes CDR1 SGHTA and CDR2 FQGTGA. This CDR3 comprises 16 residues. V shed 4 bases and J 4 bases; nucleotides not matched to a gene: 10.

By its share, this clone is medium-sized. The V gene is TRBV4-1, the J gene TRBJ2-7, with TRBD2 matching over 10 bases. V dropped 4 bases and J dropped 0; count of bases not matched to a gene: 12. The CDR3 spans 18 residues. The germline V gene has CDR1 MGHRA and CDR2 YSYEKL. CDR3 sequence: CASSPQSSGGLSSYEQYF. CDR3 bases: TGCGCCAGCAGCCCCCAGTCTAGCGGGGGCCTGAGCTCCTACGAGCAGTACTTC.

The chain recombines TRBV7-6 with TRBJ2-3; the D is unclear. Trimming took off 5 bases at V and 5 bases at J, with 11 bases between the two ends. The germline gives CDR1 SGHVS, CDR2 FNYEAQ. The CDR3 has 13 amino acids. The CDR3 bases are TGTGCCAGCAGCGAAGGAATGGTAGATACGCAGTATTTT. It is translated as CASSEGMVDTQYF.

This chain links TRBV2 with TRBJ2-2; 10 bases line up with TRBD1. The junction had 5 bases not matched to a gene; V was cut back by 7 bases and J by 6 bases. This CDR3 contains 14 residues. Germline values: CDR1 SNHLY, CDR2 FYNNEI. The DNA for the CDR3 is TGTGCCAGCAAAGGGGACAGGGGATCCGGGGAGCTGTTTTTT. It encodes CASKGDRGSGELFF.

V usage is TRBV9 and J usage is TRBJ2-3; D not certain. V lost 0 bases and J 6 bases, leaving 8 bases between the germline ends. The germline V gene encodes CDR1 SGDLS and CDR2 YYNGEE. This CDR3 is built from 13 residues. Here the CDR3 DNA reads TGTGCCAGCAGCGTAGATTCCGGGGATACGCAGTATTTT. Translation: CASSVDSGDTQYF.

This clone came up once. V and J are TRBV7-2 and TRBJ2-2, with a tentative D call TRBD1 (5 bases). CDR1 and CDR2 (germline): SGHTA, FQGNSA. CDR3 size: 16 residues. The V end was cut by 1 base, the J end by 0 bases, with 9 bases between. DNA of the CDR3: TGTGCCAGCAGCTTAGAGTGGACAACGAACACCGGGGAGCTGTTTTTT. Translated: CASSLEWTTNTGELFF.

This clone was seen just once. The CDR3 DNA follows: TGCGCCAGTTATTGTACTAGGATGTATGAGACCCAGTACTTC. Residues: CASYCTRMYETQYF. The chain couples TRBV10-2 to TRBJ2-5; TRBD2 might be the D (5 bases). Germline CDR1 reads WSHSY; CDR2 reads SAAADI. The CDR3 spans 14 residues. V dropped 9 bases and J dropped 5 bases, with 19 bases sitting between them.

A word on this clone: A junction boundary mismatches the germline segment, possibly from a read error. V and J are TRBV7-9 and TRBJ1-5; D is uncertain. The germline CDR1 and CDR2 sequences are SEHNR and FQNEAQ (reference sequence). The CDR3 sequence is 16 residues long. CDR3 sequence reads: CASSLVMGPSNQTQHF. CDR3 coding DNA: TGTGCCAGCAGCCTAGTCATGGGTCCTTCCAATCAGACCCAGCATTTT.

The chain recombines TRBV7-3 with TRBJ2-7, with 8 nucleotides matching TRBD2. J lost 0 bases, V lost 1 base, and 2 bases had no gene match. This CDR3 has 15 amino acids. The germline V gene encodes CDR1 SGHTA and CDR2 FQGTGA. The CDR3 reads CASSLNGGDSYEQYF. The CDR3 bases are TGTGCCAGCAGCTTAAACGGGGGGGACTCCTACGAGCAGTACTTC.

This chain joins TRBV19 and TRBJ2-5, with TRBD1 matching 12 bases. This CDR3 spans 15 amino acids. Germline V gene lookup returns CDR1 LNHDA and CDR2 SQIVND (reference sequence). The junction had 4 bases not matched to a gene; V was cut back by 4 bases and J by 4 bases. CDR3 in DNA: TGTGCCAGTAGTACGGGGACAGGGGGCCGAGAGACCCAGTACTTC. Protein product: CASSTGTGGRETQYF.

The CDR3 nucleotides read TGTGCCAGCAGCTTAGCGGGGACAAATACCGGGGAGCTGTTTTTT. Residues: CASSLAGTNTGELFF. This chain links TRBV7-9 with TRBJ2-2; weak D call: TRBD1 (6 bases). The V gene's germline CDR1 is SEHNR and CDR2 FQNEAQ (reference sequence). CDR3 length equals 15 residues. With 0 bases removed from V and 5 bases from J, the gap between germline ends came to 10 bases.

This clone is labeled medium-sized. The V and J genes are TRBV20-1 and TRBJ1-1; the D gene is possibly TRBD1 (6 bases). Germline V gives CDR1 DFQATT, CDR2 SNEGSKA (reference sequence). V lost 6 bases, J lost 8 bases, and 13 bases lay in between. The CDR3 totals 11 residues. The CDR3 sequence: CSATRTDEAFF. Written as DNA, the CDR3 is TGCAGTGCAACCCGGACAGACGAAGCTTTCTTT.

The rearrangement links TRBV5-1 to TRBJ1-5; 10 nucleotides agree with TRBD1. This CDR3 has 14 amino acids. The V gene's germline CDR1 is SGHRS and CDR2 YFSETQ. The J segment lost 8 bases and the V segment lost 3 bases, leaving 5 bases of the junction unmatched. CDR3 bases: TGCGCCAGCAGCTCGACAGGGGGCCTAGAGCCCCAGCATTTT. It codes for CASSSTGGLEPQHF.

The CDR3 coding sequence is TGTGCCAGCAGCTTAGCCGGACAGTCCTATGGCTACACCTTC. This gives the protein CASSLAGQSYGYTF. This chain uses TRBV11-2 with TRBJ1-2, with D possibly matching TRBD1 (6 bases). CDR1 is SGHAT, CDR2 FQNNGV, per germline. The CDR3 runs to 14 residues. Trimming removed 1 base from V and 4 bases from J, with 10 bases in between. The entire variable domain, with the rest obtained from reference TRBV11-2 and TRBJ1-2, is as follows: EAGVAQSPRYKIIEKRQSVAFWCNPISGHATLYWYQQILGQGPKLLIQFQNNGVVDDSQLPKDRFSAERLKGVDSTLKIQPAKLEDSAVYLCASSLAGQSYGYTFGSGTRLTVV.

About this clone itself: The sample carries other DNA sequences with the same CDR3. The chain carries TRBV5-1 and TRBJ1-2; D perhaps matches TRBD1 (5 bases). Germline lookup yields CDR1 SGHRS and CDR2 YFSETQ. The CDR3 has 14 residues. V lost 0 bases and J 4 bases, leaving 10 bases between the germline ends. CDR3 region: CASSLGGRTYGYTF. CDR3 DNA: TGCGCCAGCAGCTTGGGGGGACGGACCTATGGCTACACCTTC.

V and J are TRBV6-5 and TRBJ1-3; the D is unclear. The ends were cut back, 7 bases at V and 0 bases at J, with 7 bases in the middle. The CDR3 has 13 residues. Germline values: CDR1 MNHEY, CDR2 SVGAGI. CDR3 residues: CASTANSGNTIYF. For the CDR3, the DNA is TGTGCCAGCACAGCAAACTCTGGAAACACCATATATTTT.

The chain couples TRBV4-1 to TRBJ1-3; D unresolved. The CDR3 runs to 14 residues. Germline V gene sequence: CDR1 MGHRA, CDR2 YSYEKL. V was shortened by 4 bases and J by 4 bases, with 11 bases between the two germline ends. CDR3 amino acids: CASSPTYTGNTIYF. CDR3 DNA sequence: TGCGCCAGCAGCCCGACTTACACGGGAAACACCATATATTTT.

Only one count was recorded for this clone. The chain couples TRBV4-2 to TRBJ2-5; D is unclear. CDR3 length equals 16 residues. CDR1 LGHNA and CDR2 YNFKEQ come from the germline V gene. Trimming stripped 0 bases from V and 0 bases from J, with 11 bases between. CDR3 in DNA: TGTGCCAGCAGCCAAGAAGAGCTATCGTACCAAGAGACCCAGTACTTC. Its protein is CASSQEELSYQETQYF.

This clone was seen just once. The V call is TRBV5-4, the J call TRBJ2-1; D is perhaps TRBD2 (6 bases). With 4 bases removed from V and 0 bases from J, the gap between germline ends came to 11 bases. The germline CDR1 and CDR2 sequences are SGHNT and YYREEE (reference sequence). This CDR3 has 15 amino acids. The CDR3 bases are TGTGCCAGCAGCGGGGACTTGAGCTCCTACAATGAGCAGTTCTTC. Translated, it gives CASSGDLSSYNEQFF.

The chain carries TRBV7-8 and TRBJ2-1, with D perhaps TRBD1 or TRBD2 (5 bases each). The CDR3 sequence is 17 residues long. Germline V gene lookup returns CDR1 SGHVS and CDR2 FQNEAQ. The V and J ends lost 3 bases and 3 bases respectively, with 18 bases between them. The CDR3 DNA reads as TGTGCCAGCAGCTTGGGACGAGTCCAACTCTACTACAATGAGCAGTTCTTC. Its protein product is CASSLGRVQLYYNEQFF. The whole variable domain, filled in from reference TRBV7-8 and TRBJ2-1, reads GAGVSQSPRYKVAKRGQDVALRCDPISGHVSLFWYQQALGQGPEFLTYFQNEAQLDKSGLPSDRFFAERPEGSVSTLKIQRTQQEDSAVYLCASSLGRVQLYYNEQFFGPGTRLTVL.

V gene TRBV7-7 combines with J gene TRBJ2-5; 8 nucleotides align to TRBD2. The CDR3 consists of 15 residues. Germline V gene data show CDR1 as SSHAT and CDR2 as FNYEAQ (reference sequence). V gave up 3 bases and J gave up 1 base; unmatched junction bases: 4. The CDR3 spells CASSFGGGSQETQYF. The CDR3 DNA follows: TGTGCCAGCAGCTTCGGGGGGGGCTCCCAAGAGACCCAGTACTTC.

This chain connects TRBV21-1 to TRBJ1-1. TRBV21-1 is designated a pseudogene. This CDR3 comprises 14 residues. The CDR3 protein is CASSIPHKTTEAFF. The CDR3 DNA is TGTGCCAGCAGCATTCCACACAAGACGACTGAAGCTTTCTTT.

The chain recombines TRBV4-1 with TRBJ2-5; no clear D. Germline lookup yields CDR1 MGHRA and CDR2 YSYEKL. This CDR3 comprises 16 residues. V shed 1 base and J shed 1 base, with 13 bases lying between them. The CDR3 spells CASSQGKGSTQETQYF. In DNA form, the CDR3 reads TGCGCCAGCAGCCAAGGGAAAGGCAGTACCCAAGAGACCCAGTACTTC.

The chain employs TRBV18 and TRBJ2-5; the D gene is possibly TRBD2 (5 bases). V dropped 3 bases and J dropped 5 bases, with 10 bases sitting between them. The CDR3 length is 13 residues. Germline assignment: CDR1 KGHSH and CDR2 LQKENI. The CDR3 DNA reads TGTGCCAGCTCACCCACTAGTTTGGAGACCCAGTACTTC. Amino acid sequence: CASSPTSLETQYF.

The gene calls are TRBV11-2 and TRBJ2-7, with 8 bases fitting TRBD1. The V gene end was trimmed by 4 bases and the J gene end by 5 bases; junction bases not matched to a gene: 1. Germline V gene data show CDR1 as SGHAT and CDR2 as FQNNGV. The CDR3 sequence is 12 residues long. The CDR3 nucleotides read TGTGCCAGCAGCTCACAGGGGGACGAGCAGTACTTC. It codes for CASSSQGDEQYF.